The rows below give T cell receptor beta chains drawn from one sample of a study of cytomegalovirus exposure and HLA in healthy donors. TCRdb keeps only in-frame clones here, not all; method: immunoSEQ multiplex PCR. The sample includes fewer than 100,000 clones, about two thirds seen only once; the top ten take 1.2%. Sequencing used PBMCs. Every receptor here comes from a female donor in good health and CMV-seronegative. Each CDR3 is given without its conserved first and last residue. Each record gives: V gene, D gene, J gene, CDR3 protein. A D gene is named only where the DNA matches it firmly.

TRBV6-1,-,TRBJ2-7,ASSERAGANYEQY
TRBV7-2,-,TRBJ2-7,ASSLFPRRYEQY
TRBV30,TRBD1,TRBJ1-6,AWSVLRDRVSPLH
TRBV5-4,TRBD1,TRBJ2-7,ASSSGGGSIYEQY
TRBV5-4,TRBD1,TRBJ1-1,ASSNRGRGTEAF
TRBV4-3,-,TRBJ1-3,ASSQGRKFSGNTIY
TRBV7-9,TRBD1,TRBJ2-3,ASSSTPGTGPSDTQY
TRBV6-5,-,TRBJ1-6,ASSTQGLNSPLH
TRBV30,-,TRBJ1-2,AWSYSLYGYT
TRBV29-1,-,TRBJ2-7,SVYKLGNYEQY
TRBV19,TRBD2,TRBJ2-5,ASSKVAGGKKETQY
TRBV27,-,TRBJ1-5,ASSHRRVRSNQPQH
TRBV7-8,TRBD1,TRBJ1-5,ASSPDRVNSNQPQH
TRBV6-6,TRBD2,TRBJ2-1,ASSYLTSGVYNEQF
TRBV9,-,TRBJ1-2,ASGVKTGREGYT
TRBV19,TRBD1,TRBJ2-5,ASSIRMLTGGAFQETQY
TRBV9,TRBD1,TRBJ1-5,ASSPTGVWNQPQH
TRBV6-1,-,TRBJ2-1,ASSEAAGEGREQF
TRBV28,-,TRBJ2-3,ASSLGGRATGDTQY
TRBV7-9,-,TRBJ2-3,ASSLGGAEDTQY
TRBV5-1,TRBD2,TRBJ2-1,ASSTGLASSYNEQF
TRBV5-6,TRBD2,TRBJ2-1,ASGRTSGGEEQF
TRBV9,TRBD2,TRBJ2-4,ASSPPGAGDIQY
TRBV27,-,TRBJ2-4,ASSLPLKSD
TRBV10-3,TRBD2,TRBJ2-1,AISGGTSNEQF
TRBV7-9,TRBD1,TRBJ2-7,ASSFPDRGTYEQY
TRBV10-2,-,TRBJ1-1,ASSERYGEKAF
TRBV10-3,TRBD2,TRBJ2-1,AISRLAGGQNEQF
TRBV10-2,TRBD1,TRBJ2-4,ASGDRWNIQY
TRBV11-2,TRBD1,TRBJ2-7,ASSSITGTGAYEQY
TRBV7-9,TRBD1,TRBJ1-5,ASSQGTGGAGVGNQPQH
TRBV10-2,TRBD2,TRBJ2-1,ASSDPSGRGGNEQF
TRBV4-2,-,TRBJ2-2,ASSSPEVNTGELF
TRBV15,-,TRBJ2-3,ATSRGGVIPTDTQY
TRBV6-4,-,TRBJ2-3,ASSDTGGSTDTQY
TRBV19,-,TRBJ1-1,ASSLLGGAGIMNTEAF
TRBV30,-,TRBJ1-5,AWSVRGEQPQH
TRBV7-2,-,TRBJ2-7,ASSLGVIKNSYEQY
TRBV6-1,TRBD2,TRBJ2-1,ASSGGLADYNEQF
TRBV5-1,TRBD2,TRBJ2-4,ASSPQSGRDIQY
TRBV29-1,-,TRBJ1-1,SVPGTEAF
TRBV9,TRBD1,TRBJ1-3,ASSFRPGQSIGGSGNTIY
TRBV4-1,TRBD2,TRBJ2-1,ASSQVRAGGQYNEQF
TRBV4-1,-,TRBJ1-5,ASSLGSHSNQPQH
TRBV19,TRBD1,TRBJ1-6,ASMEAVGTGLNSPLH
TRBV2,-,TRBJ2-5,ASVGAQAGFRIKTETQY
TRBV30,-,TRBJ1-1,AWNRGNTEAF
TRBV6-1,TRBD1,TRBJ1-5,ASSPGQGIYQPQH
TRBV7-3,TRBD2,TRBJ2-3,ASSLTSPGGHTDTQY
TRBV9,TRBD2,TRBJ2-5,ASSESGGNLETQY
TRBV19,TRBD1,TRBJ1-3,ASSSLSGGTFFLESRNTIY
TRBV20-1,-,TRBJ2-3,SASGGQAQY
TRBV30,-,TRBJ2-2,AWSHPGGRGTGELF
TRBV9,TRBD1,TRBJ1-1,ASSVGTGLGTEAF
TRBV5-1,TRBD1,TRBJ2-5,ASSGGTGGYQETQY